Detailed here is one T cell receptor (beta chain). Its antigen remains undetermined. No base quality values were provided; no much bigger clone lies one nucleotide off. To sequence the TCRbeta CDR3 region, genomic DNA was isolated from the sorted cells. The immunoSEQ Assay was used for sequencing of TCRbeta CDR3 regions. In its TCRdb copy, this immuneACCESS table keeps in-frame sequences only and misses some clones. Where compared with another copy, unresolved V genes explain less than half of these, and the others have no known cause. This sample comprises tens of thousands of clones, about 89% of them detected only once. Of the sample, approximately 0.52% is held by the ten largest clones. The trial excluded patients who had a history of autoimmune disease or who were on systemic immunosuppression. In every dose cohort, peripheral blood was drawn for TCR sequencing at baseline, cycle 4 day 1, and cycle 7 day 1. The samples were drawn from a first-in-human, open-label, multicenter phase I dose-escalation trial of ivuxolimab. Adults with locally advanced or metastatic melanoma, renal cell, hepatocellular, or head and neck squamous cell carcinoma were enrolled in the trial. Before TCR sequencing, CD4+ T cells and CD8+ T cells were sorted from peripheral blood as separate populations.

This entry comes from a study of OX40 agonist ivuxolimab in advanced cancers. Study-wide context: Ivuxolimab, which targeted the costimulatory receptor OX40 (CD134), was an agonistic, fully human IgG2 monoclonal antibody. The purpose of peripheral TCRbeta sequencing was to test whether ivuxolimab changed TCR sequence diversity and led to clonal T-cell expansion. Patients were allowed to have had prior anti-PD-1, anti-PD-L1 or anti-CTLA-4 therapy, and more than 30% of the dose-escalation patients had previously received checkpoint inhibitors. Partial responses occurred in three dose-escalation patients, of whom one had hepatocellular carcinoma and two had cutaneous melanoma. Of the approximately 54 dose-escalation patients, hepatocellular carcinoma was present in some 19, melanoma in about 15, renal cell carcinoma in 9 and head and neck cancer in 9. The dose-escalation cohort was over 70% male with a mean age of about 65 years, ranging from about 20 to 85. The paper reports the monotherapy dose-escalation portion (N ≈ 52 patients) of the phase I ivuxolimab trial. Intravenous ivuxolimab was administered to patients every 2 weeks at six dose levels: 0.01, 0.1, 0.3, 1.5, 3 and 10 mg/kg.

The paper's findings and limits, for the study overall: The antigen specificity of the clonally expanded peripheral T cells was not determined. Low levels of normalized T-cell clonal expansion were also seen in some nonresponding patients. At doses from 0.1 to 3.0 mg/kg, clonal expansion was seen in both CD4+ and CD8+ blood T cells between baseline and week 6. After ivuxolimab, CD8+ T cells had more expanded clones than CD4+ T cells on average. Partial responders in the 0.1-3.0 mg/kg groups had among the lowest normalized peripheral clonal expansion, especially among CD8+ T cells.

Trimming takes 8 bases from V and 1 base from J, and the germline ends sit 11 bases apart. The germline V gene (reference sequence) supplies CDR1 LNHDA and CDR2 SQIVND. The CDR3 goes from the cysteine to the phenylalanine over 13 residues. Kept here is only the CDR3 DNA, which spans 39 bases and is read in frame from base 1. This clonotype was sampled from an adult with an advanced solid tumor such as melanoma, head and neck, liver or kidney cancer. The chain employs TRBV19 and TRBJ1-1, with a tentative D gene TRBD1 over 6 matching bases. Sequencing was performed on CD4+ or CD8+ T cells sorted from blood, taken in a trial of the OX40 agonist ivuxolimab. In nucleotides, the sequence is TGTGCCAGTGAGGGGGGGCGGAACACTGAAGCTTTCTTT. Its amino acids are CASEGGRNTEAFF. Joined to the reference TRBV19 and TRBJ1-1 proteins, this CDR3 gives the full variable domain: DGGITQSPKYLFRKEGQNVTLSCEQNLNHDAMYWYRQDPGQGLRLIYYSQIVNDFQKGDIAEGYSVSREKKESFPLTVTSAQKNPTAFYLCASEGGRNTEAFFGQGTRLTVV.